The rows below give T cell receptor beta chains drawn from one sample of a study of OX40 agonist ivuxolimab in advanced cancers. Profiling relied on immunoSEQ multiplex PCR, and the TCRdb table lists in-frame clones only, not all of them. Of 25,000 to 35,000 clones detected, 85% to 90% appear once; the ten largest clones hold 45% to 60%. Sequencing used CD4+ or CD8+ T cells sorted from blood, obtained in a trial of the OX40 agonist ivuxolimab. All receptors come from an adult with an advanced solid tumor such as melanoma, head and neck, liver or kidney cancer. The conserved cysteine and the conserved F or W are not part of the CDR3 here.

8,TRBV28,ASSSETQY
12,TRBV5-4,ASSLGQGGGEQY
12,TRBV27,ASSPTSSSYEQY
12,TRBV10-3,AISNPHRGSGYT
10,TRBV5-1,ASSSRSYGYT
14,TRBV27,ASSQSTSGGEETQY
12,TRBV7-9,ASSLADPFRELF
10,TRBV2,ASNWMNTEAF
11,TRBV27,ASSSRTGHEQY
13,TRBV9,ASSVGQGLGGELF
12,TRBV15,ATSWDRGGTEAF
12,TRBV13,ASSQRVYNSPLH
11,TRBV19,ASSSGADSPLH
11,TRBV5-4,ASSLKGFYGYT
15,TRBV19,ASSMRLAEGTSNEQF
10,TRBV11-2,ASSLGDYEQY
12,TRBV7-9,ASSSRDSYNEQF
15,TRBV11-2,ASSLAQGIWHTGELF
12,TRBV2,ASSESPRDGTQY
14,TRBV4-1,ASSQATGADLNGYT
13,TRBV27,ASSSISGGSYEQY
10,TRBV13,ASSRGGGEAF
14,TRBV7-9,ASSPLVGRGSYEQY
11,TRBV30,AWSRGLNQPQH
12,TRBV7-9,ASSLVRTVETQY
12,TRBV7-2,ASRDRTGYTEAF
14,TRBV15,ATSRLPGARKDTQY
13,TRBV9,ASSVEETTNEKLF
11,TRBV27,ASSPTHRTELF
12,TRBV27,ASSLKRGYYGYT
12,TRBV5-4,ASSLIQGASGYT
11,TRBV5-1,ASSEWTGNEQF
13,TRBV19,ASSIIGQRSYEQY
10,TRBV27,ATATLHSPLH
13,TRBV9,ASSVVTGAVDTQY
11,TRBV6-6,ASSWGGGEKLF
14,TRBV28,ASRKLQGLGYTEAF
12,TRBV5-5,ASSITRQGDIQY
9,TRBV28,AGGTTGELF
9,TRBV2,ASSLGNEQY